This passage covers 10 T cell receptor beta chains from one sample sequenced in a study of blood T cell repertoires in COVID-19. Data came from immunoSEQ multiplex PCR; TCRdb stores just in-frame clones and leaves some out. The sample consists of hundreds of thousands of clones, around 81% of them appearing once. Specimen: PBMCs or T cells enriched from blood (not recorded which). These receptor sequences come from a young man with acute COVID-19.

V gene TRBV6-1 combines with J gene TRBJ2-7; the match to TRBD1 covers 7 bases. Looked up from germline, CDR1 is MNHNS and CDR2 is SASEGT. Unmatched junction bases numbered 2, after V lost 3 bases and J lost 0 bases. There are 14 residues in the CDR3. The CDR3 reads CASSETGPSYEQYF. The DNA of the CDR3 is TGTGCCAGCAGTGAGACAGGGCCCTCCTACGAGCAGTACTTC.

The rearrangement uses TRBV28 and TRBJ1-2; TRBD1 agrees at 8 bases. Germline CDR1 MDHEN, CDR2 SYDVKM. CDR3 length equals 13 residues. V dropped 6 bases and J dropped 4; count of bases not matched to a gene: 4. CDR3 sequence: CASSQDRGYGYTF. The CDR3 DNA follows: TGTGCCAGCAGCCAAGACAGGGGCTATGGCTACACCTTC.

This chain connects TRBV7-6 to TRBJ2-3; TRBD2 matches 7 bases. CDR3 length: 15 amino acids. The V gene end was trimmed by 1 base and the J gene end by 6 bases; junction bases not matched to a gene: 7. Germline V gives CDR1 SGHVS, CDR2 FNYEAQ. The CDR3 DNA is TGTGCCAGCAGCTTAGTATACGGGGGGATGGATACGCAGTATTTT. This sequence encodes CASSLVYGGMDTQYF.

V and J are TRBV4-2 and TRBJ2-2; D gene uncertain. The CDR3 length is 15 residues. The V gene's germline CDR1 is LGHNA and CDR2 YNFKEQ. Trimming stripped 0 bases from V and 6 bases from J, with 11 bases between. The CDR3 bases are TGTGCCAGCAGCCAAGAGTCGGAGCGTCCCGGGGAGCTGTTTTTT. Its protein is CASSQESERPGELFF.

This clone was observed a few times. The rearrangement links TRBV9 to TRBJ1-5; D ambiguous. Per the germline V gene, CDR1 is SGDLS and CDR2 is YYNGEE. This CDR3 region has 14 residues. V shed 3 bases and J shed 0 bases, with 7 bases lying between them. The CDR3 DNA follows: TGTGCCAGCAGCGCCACAAATAGCAATCAGCCCCAGCATTTT. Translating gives CASSATNSNQPQHF.

This CDR3 reads CASSPLRYSSSYEQYF. In DNA, the CDR3 is TGTGCCAGCAGCCCGCTCCGCTACTCGAGCTCCTACGAGCAGTACTTC. The chain has TRBV11-2 and TRBJ2-7; the D is unclear. Germline V CDR1 and CDR2: SGHAT, FQNNGV. This CDR3 has 16 residues. Between the trimmed V and J ends, which lost 5 bases and 0 bases, there was a span of 17 bases.

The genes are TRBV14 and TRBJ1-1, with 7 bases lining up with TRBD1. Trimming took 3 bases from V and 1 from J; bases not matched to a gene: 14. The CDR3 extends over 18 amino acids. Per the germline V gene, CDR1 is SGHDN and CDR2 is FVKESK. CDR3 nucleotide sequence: TGTGCCAGCAGCCACCCGTTCTCCAAGACAGGGAAGAACACTGAAGCTTTCTTT. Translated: CASSHPFSKTGKNTEAFF.

CDR3 nucleotide sequence: TGTGCCAGCCAACGCTGGGGGGGCCGCACAGATACGCAGTATTTT. As protein: CASQRWGGRTDTQYF. V is TRBV19 and J is TRBJ2-3, with D perhaps TRBD2 (7 bases). V was trimmed by 9 bases and J by 1 base, leaving 17 bases between them. There are 15 residues in the CDR3. The germline V gene has CDR1 LNHDA and CDR2 SQIVND (reference sequence).

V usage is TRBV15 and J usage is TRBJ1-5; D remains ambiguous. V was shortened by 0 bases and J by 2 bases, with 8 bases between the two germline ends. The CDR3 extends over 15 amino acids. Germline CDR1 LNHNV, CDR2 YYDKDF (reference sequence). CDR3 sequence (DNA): TGTGCCACCAGCAGAGATCGTAATGGCAATCAGCCCCAGCATTTT. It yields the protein CATSRDRNGNQPQHF.

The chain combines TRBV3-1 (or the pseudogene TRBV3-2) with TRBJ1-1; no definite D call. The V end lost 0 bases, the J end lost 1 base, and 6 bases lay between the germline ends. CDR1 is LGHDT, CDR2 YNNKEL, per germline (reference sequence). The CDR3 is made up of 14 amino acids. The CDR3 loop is CASSQENRNTEAFF. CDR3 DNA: TGTGCCAGCAGCCAAGAGAACAGGAACACTGAAGCTTTCTTT.